These 26 T cell receptor beta chains were sequenced from one sample in a study of cytomegalovirus exposure and HLA in healthy donors. PCR involved 60 Vbeta and 13 Jbeta primers. Only in-frame clones appear in the TCRdb table, and some are missing; sequencing was by immunoSEQ multiplex PCR. The sample shows approximately 210,000 clones, roughly 81% of them seen only once. Sequencing was carried out using PBMCs. The source of these receptors is a woman aged 25 to 39 in good health and CMV-seropositive.

The genes are TRBV27 and TRBJ1-5; possible D gene TRBD1, 6 bases. CDR1 MNHEY and CDR2 SMNVEV come from the germline V gene (reference sequence). The V and J ends lost 2 bases and 2 bases respectively, with 16 bases between them. CDR3 length: 17 amino acids. CDR3 nucleotide sequence: TGTGCCAGCAGTTTACGCCGGGACATAGATCGCAATCAGCCCCAGCATTTT. Its translation: CASSLRRDIDRNQPQHF.

In this sample, this clone turned up a few times. This chain links TRBV19 with TRBJ1-2, with a possible D match to TRBD1 (5 bases). V lost 6 bases and J lost 6, with 17 bases in between. Looked up from germline, CDR1 is LNHDA and CDR2 is SQIVND (reference sequence). This CDR3 spans 14 amino acids. Here the CDR3 reads CASRILGGENGYTF. The CDR3 DNA is TGTGCCAGTAGGATATTGGGGGGAGAAAATGGCTACACCTTC.

The rearrangement uses TRBV7-8 and TRBJ2-3; possibly TRBD1 for D (6 bases). Trimming took off 6 bases at V and 5 bases at J, with 15 bases between the two ends. This CDR3 comprises 14 residues. Germline V gives CDR1 SGHVS, CDR2 FQNEAQ. For the CDR3, the DNA is TGTGCCAGCAGTTCAGGGGTTTTTAGAGATACGCAGTATTTT. This translates into CASSSGVFRDTQYF.

V and J are TRBV27 and TRBJ2-3, with TRBD2 identical over 9 bases. V dropped 0 bases and J dropped 1; count of bases not matched to a gene: 5. This CDR3 comprises 17 residues. Per the germline V gene, CDR1 is MNHEY and CDR2 is SMNVEV (reference sequence). The CDR3, as DNA: TGTGCCAGCAGTTTATCGATAGCGGGAGCGGGCACAGATACGCAGTATTTT. Protein product: CASSLSIAGAGTDTQYF.

The CDR3 coding sequence is TGTGCCAGCTCACCCGGGACAGATGGTTCACCCCTCCACTTT. Translation gives CASSPGTDGSPLHF. The genes are TRBV18 and TRBJ1-6, with 7 bases lining up with TRBD1. CDR1 and CDR2 (germline): KGHSH, LQKENI. Germline trimming cut 3 bases from V and 9 bases from J; bases unmatched to any gene: 5. This CDR3 region has 14 residues.

The rearrangement links TRBV19 to TRBJ1-2; TRBD1 matches 9 bases. The CDR3 spans 14 residues. The germline gives CDR1 LNHDA, CDR2 SQIVND (reference sequence). The J segment lost 4 bases and the V segment lost 7 bases, leaving 7 bases of the junction unmatched. CDR3 region: CASTLDRGRYGYTF. The CDR3 DNA reads TGTGCCAGTACCCTGGACAGGGGACGCTATGGCTACACCTTC.

The chain links TRBV5-4 to TRBJ2-2; D might be TRBD2 (5 bases). Per germline, CDR1 SGHNT and CDR2 YYREEE (reference sequence). Between the trimmed V and J ends, which lost 4 bases and 4 bases, there was a span of 17 bases. This CDR3 spans 16 amino acids. The DNA for the CDR3 is TGTGCCAGCAGCATGGTCCGGGGAATAGTCACCGGGGAGCTGTTTTTT. Translation gives CASSMVRGIVTGELFF.

The chain employs TRBV10-3 and TRBJ1-3; possibly TRBD1 for D (6 bases). The V gene's germline CDR1 is ENHRY and CDR2 SYGVKD. The CDR3 covers 14 residues. V shed 9 bases and J shed 2 bases, with 14 bases lying between them. Written as DNA, the CDR3 is TGTGCCATTTTGGGGACAAATCCTGGAAACACCATATATTTT. It translates to CAILGTNPGNTIYF.

This clone occurred a few times. The chain employs TRBV16 and TRBJ2-3; a weak D match, TRBD2 (5 bases). The CDR3 spans 14 residues. Germline values: CDR1 KGHSY, CDR2 FQNENV. The V gene lost 4 bases and the J gene lost 2 bases, with 10 bases spanning the gap. The DNA for the CDR3 is TGTGCCAGCAGCCGCTTGGAGGACACAGATACGCAGTATTTT. Protein: CASSRLEDTDTQYF.

This clone has more than one count but fewer than ten. The chain recombines TRBV9 with TRBJ1-3; 7 bases fit TRBD1. The V segment lost 4 bases and the J segment 15 bases; nucleotides outside the gene matches: 22. Germline assignment: CDR1 SGDLS and CDR2 YYNGEE. The CDR3 has 16 amino acids. As DNA, the CDR3 is TGTGCCAGCAGCCCGGGGACAGTCGATCCTGATGACCCGGGATATTTT. Protein sequence: CASSPGTVDPDDPGYF.

V is TRBV25-1 and J is TRBJ1-6; D not resolved. This CDR3 has 14 amino acids. Per germline, CDR1 MGHDK and CDR2 SYGVNS. Trimming took off 6 bases at V and 3 bases at J, with 9 bases between the two ends. The CDR3 DNA sequence: TGTGCCAGCAGAATCGGGGTCTATAATTCACCCCTCCACTTT. Translation gives CASRIGVYNSPLHF.

The J gene is TRBJ2-1, the V gene TRBV6-1, with TRBD2 matching over 8 bases. J was trimmed by 15 bases and V by 6 bases; bases with no gene match: 13. The germline CDR1 and CDR2 sequences are MNHNS and SASEGT. This CDR3 comprises 13 residues. The CDR3 spells CASRPYGGAFPFF. The CDR3 region has the DNA TGTGCCAGCAGGCCCTACGGGGGGGCCTTTCCGTTCTTC.

The V and J genes are TRBV10-3 and TRBJ2-1; TRBD2 agrees at 8 bases. J was trimmed by 2 bases and V by 6 bases; bases with no gene match: 6. This CDR3 is built from 15 residues. CDR1 and CDR2 from the germline V gene are ENHRY and SYGVKD. For the CDR3, the DNA is TGTGCCATCAGATGGAGCGGGGGAACCTACAATGAGCAGTTCTTC. This codes for CAIRWSGGTYNEQFF.

The chain joins TRBV19 to TRBJ1-1; D is uncertain. The V gene's germline CDR1 is LNHDA and CDR2 SQIVND (reference sequence). V lost 6 bases and J lost 4, with 12 bases in between. This CDR3 comprises 13 residues. The chain's CDR3 is CASRHTGATEAFF. The DNA for the CDR3 is TGTGCCAGTAGGCACACGGGTGCCACTGAAGCTTTCTTT.

The chain employs TRBV6-5 and TRBJ2-7; D remains ambiguous. V was cut by 0 bases and J by 3 bases, with 15 bases left in between. CDR3 size: 16 residues. Germline-derived CDR1 and CDR2 are MNHEY and SVGAGI. The CDR3 reads CASSYSVPFVGYEQYF. CDR3 nucleotides: TGTGCCAGCAGTTACTCGGTGCCTTTTGTCGGCTACGAGCAGTACTTC.

The V and J genes are TRBV28 and TRBJ2-7; a weak D match, TRBD1 (5 bases). This CDR3 spans 13 amino acids. Trimming took 8 bases from V and 0 from J, leaving 11 bases between them. CDR1 and CDR2 (germline): MDHEN, SYDVKM. This CDR3 reads CASLGVSSYEQYF. Here the CDR3 DNA reads TGTGCCAGCCTAGGGGTAAGCTCCTACGAGCAGTACTTC.

The chain joins TRBV19 to TRBJ1-1; a weak D match, TRBD1 (5 bases). The CDR3 is made up of 16 amino acids. Germline values: CDR1 LNHDA, CDR2 SQIVND (reference sequence). Deletions cut 1 base from V and 5 bases from J, with 17 bases between. For the CDR3, the DNA is TGTGCCAGTAGTATAGTTACAGGTGTGATGGCAACTGAAGCTTTCTTT. Protein sequence: CASSIVTGVMATEAFF.

V and J are TRBV7-2 and TRBJ1-2; 9 positions match TRBD1. With 2 bases clipped from V and 4 bases from J, the junction kept 5 bases outside the gene matches. CDR1 is SGHTA and CDR2 is FQGNSA in the germline V gene. The CDR3 loop spans 15 amino acids. In DNA form, the CDR3 reads TGTGCCAGCAGCTTATGGGGACAGGGACCCTATGGCTACACCTTC. Translated: CASSLWGQGPYGYTF.

The rearrangement links TRBV15 to TRBJ2-7, with D hard to call. The length of the CDR3 is 13 residues. The germline V gene encodes CDR1 LNHNV and CDR2 YYDKDF (reference sequence). The V and J ends lost 6 bases and 3 bases respectively, with 12 bases between them. The CDR3 region is CATSLALHYEQYF. The CDR3 DNA reads TGTGCCACCAGTCTGGCCCTTCACTACGAGCAGTACTTC.

The chain combines TRBV7-8 with TRBJ2-1, with 8 bases identical to TRBD2. The trim removed 3 bases at V and 1 base at J, leaving 5 bases unmatched. This CDR3 is 16 amino acids long. CDR1 SGHVS and CDR2 FQNEAQ come from the germline V gene. The CDR3 nucleotides are TGTGCCAGCAGCTTTACACCTAGCGGGTCCTACAATGAGCAGTTCTTC. Amino acids: CASSFTPSGSYNEQFF.

The chain couples TRBV10-3 to TRBJ2-6; D is perhaps TRBD2 (5 bases). Germline assignment: CDR1 ENHRY and CDR2 SYGVKD. V lost 10 bases and J lost 4, with 11 bases in between. This CDR3 comprises 13 residues. This CDR3 is CATGAAGANVLTF. In nucleotides, the CDR3 is TGTGCCACCGGAGCGGCAGGGGCCAACGTCCTGACTTTC.

V usage is TRBV10-3 and J usage is TRBJ2-7; 9 nucleotides align to TRBD2. This CDR3 spans 16 amino acids. Germline loops: CDR1 ENHRY, CDR2 SYGVKD. Trimming removed 4 bases from V and 2 bases from J; junction bases left unmatched: 9. The CDR3 DNA follows: TGTGCCATCAGTGTGGGTCTTAGCGGGGGACCCTACGAGCAGTACTTC. It specifies CAISVGLSGGPYEQYF.

The chain recombines TRBV4-3 with TRBJ2-3, with TRBD2 matching over 10 bases. Trimming took 4 bases from V and 4 from J; bases not matched to a gene: 5. The CDR3 covers 15 residues. Germline V gene lookup returns CDR1 LGHNA and CDR2 YSLEER. The CDR3 reads CASSPERGGPDTQYF. CDR3 in DNA: TGCGCCAGCAGCCCCGAGCGGGGGGGCCCAGATACGCAGTATTTT.

The gene calls are TRBV28 and TRBJ1-1, with a weak D call TRBD1 (5 bases). This CDR3 comprises 12 residues. The V end was cut by 5 bases, the J end by 2 bases, with 6 bases between. The germline V gene encodes CDR1 MDHEN and CDR2 SYDVKM. CDR3 protein: CASSRGNTEAFF. CDR3 coding DNA: TGTGCCAGCAGTAGGGGAAACACTGAAGCTTTCTTT.

The V and J genes are TRBV7-2 and TRBJ2-3; 8 bases match TRBD1. The CDR3 is 16 residues long. Germline assignment: CDR1 SGHTA and CDR2 FQGNSA. Losses at the gene ends were 4 bases for V and 0 bases for J; bases not matched to a gene: 6. The CDR3 loop reads CASSYIGQGSTDTQYF. The CDR3 DNA sequence: TGTGCCAGCAGCTATATAGGACAGGGCAGCACAGATACGCAGTATTTT.

CDR3 nucleotides: TGCAGCGCCCGGGACTACCAGTTCGCGAACACCGGGGAGCTGTTTTTT. It yields the protein CSARDYQFANTGELFF. V and J are TRBV29-1 and TRBJ2-2; TRBD2 aligns across 7 bases. The CDR3 runs to 16 residues. Trimming took 7 bases from V and 0 from J; bases not matched to a gene: 11. Germline values: CDR1 SQVTM, CDR2 ANQGSEA.